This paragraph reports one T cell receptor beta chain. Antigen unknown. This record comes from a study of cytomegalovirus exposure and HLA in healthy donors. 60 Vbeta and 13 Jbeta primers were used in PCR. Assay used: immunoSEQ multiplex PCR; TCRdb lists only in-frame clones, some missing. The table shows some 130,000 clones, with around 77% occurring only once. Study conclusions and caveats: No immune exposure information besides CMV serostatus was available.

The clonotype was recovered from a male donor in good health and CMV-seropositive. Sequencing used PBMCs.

CDR3 in amino acids: CASSPNPSGLQETQYF. The CDR3 DNA is TGTGCCAGCAGCCCAAACCCTAGCGGCTTACAAGAGACCCAGTACTTC. The V and J genes are TRBV4-2 and TRBJ2-5, with 7 bases matching TRBD2. V lost 4 bases and J lost 2; bases outside the gene matches: 10. The CDR3 spans 16 residues. Germline CDR1 LGHNA, CDR2 YNFKEQ.